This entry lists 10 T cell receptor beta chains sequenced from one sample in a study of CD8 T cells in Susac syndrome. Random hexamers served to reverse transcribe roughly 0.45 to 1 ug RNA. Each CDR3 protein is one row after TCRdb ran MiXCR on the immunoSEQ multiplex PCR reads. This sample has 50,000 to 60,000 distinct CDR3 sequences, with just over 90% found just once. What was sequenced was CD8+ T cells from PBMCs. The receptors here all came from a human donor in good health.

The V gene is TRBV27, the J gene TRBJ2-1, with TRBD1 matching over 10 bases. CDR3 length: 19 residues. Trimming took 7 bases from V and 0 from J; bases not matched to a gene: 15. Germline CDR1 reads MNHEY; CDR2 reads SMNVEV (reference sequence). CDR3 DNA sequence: TGTGCCAGCAAAAGTCCGGACAGGGGGTTTCTTAGCTCCTACAATGAGCAGTTCTTC. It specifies CASKSPDRGFLSSYNEQFF.

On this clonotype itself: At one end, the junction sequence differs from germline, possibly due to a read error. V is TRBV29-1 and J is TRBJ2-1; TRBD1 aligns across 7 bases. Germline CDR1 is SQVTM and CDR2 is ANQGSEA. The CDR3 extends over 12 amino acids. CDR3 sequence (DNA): TGCAGCGTTGTAGTCTCCACAGGGGTTCTCGGCTTC. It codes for CSVVVSTGVLGF.

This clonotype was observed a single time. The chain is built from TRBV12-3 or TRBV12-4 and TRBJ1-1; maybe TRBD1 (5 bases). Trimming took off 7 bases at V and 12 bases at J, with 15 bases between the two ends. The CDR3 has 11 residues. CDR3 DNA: TGTGCCAGCACTTTGGGGGGAGTCCCTTTCTTT. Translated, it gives CASTLGGVPFF.

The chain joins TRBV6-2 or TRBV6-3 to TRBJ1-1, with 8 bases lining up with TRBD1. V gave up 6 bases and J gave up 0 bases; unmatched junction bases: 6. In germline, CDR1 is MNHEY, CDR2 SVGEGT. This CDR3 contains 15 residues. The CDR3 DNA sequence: TGTGCCAGCAGCGAGGGACAGGCAATGAACACTGAAGCTTTCTTT. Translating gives CASSEGQAMNTEAFF.

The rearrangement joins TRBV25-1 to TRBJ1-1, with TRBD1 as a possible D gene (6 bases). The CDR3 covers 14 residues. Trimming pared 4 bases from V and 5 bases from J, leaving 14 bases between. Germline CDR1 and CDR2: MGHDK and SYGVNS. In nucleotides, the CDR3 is TGTGCCAGCAGTGCCCAGGGGCCTAGAACTGAAGCTTTCTTT. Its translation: CASSAQGPRTEAFF.

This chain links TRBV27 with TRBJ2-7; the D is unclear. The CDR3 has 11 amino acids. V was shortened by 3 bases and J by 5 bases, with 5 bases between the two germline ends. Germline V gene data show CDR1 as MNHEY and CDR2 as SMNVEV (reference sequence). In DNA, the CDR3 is TGTGCCAGCAGTTTGGGCCACGAGCAGTACTTC. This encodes CASSLGHEQYF.

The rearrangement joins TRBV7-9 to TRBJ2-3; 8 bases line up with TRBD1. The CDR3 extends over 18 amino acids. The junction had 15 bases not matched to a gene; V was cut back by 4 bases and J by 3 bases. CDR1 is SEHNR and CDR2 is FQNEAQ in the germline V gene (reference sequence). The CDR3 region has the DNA TGTGCCAGCAGCTCAACACTTACAAGGACAGGGAGGACAGATACGCAGTATTTT. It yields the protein CASSSTLTRTGRTDTQYF.

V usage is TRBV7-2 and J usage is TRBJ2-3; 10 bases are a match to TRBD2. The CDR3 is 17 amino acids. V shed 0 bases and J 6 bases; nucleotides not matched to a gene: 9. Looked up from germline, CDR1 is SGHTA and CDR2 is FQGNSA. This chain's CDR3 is CASSLAPLGTSVDTQYF. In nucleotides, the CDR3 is TGTGCCAGCAGCTTAGCGCCCCTGGGGACTAGCGTGGATACGCAGTATTTT.

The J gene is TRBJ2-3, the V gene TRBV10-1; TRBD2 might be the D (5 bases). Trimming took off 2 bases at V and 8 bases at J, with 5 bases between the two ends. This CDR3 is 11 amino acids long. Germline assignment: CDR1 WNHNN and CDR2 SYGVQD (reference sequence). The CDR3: CASSEGSTQYF. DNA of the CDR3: TGCGCCAGCAGTGAGGGGAGTACGCAGTATTTT.

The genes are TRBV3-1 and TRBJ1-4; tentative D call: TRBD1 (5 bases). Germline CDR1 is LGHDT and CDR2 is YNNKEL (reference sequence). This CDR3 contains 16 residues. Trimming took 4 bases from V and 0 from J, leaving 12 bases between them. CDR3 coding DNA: TGTGCCAGCAGCCCCGGGACGGAGACAACTAATGAAAAACTGTTTTTT. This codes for CASSPGTETTNEKLFF.